This entry lists 31 T cell receptor beta chains sequenced from one sample in a study of T-cell reconstitution after alpha-beta-depleted transplantation in children (dated by TCRdb to the mid-2010s). The library was built by means of PCR. The sample was run on an Illumina HiSeq 2500. TCR library preparation used molecular barcoding, with unique molecular identifiers applied to normalize quantification of the TCRbeta repertoire. The public reads were reprocessed in TCRdb via fastp at Q25 and MiXCR, keeping in-frame beta chains. Rows with a matching CDR3 protein are joined into one entry that keeps the most common DNA and genes. This sample has some 390,000 distinct CDR3 sequences in its table, and around 20% of those were observed once. Around 3.9% of the sample rests with the top ten. Sequences were derived from PBMCs from the stem cell graft donor, sampled from the stem cell graft. These receptors all stem from a human donor who donated a stem cell graft to a child with acute myeloid leukemia.

This clonotype came up a few times. The DNA of the CDR3 is TGTGCCAGCAGCTCCTTTTTGGGGACTAGCGGGCCGAATGAGCAGTTCTTC. It yields the protein CASSSFLGTSGPNEQFF. The chain is built from TRBV12-3 or TRBV12-4 and TRBJ2-1; TRBD2 agrees at 12 bases. The length of the CDR3 is 17 residues. J gave up 7 bases and V 6 bases, and 13 bases lay outside the gene matches.

The chain combines TRBV15 with TRBJ1-1; D not certain. The CDR3 loop spans 13 amino acids. V was trimmed by 4 bases and J by 5 bases, leaving 11 bases between them. Germline CDR1 and CDR2: LNHNV and YYDKDF (reference sequence). As DNA, the CDR3 is TGTGCCACCAGCACCGTAGCAAGAACTGAAGCTTTCTTT. It specifies CATSTVARTEAFF.

This clonotype appeared many times. V usage is TRBV25-1 and J usage is TRBJ2-7; 8 bases fit TRBD2. Germline V gives CDR1 MGHDK, CDR2 SYGVNS. CDR3 length: 15 amino acids. Unmatched junction bases numbered 9, after V lost 4 bases and J lost 4 bases. CDR3 loop: CASSAQLAEVYEQYF. The CDR3 DNA reads as TGTGCCAGCAGTGCCCAACTAGCGGAGGTATACGAGCAGTACTTC.

The rearrangement joins TRBV12-3 or TRBV12-4 to TRBJ1-5, with TRBD1 matching over 9 bases. After removal of 3 bases from V and 4 bases from J, the junction contained 7 bases not matched to a gene. This CDR3 is 16 amino acids long. The CDR3 loop is CASSFQQGAPNQPQHF. CDR3 DNA: TGTGCCAGCAGTTTCCAACAGGGGGCTCCAAATCAGCCCCAGCATTTT.

V and J are TRBV12-5 and TRBJ1-1, with D possibly TRBD1 on 5 matching bases. In germline, CDR1 is LGHNT, CDR2 FRNRAP. CDR3 length equals 15 residues. Trimming cost V 5 bases and J 1 base, with 14 bases left between them. The CDR3 DNA follows: TGTGCTAGTGGTCCACCAGGTAGGGGGAACACTGAAGCTTTCTTT. Its protein is CASGPPGRGNTEAFF. Looking up the rest from reference TRBV12-5 and TRBJ1-1 gives the full variable domain: DARVTQTPRHKVTEMGQEVTMRCQPILGHNTVFWYRQTMMQGLELLAYFRNRAPLDDSGMPKDRFSAEMPDATLATLKIQPSEPRDSAVYFCASGPPGRGNTEAFFGQGTRLTVV.

In this sample, this clonotype turned up many times. For the CDR3, the DNA is TGCAGTGCTCTCGGACAGGGGCCCTACGAGCAGTACTTC. This translates into CSALGQGPYEQYF. The V and J genes are TRBV20-1 and TRBJ2-7; 9 nucleotides agree with TRBD1. Germline CDR1 reads DFQATT; CDR2 reads SNEGSKA (reference sequence). The CDR3 runs to 13 residues. Trimming took 5 bases from V and 2 from J; bases not matched to a gene: 4.

The chain has TRBV2 and TRBJ2-7, with a tentative D call TRBD2 (6 bases). Trimming cost V 8 bases and J 0 bases, with 11 bases left between them. CDR3 length: 13 residues. Germline V gives CDR1 SNHLY, CDR2 FYNNEI. The CDR3 DNA sequence: TGTGCCAGCCGGGACTTAAGCTCCTACGAGCAGTACTTC. Its protein product is CASRDLSSYEQYF.

The chain recombines TRBV29-1 with TRBJ1-2; TRBD1 might be the D (5 bases). Germline loops: CDR1 SQVTM, CDR2 ANQGSEA. Trimming stripped 6 bases from V and 7 bases from J, with 21 bases between. There are 14 residues in the CDR3. Written as DNA, the CDR3 is TGCAGCGTCCTGCCTGGTGGGGCAGGAGGTGGCTACACCTTC. It codes for CSVLPGGAGGGYTF.

V and J are TRBV28 and TRBJ2-7; 12 nucleotides line up with TRBD2. With V trimmed by 6 bases and J by 8 bases, 14 bases remained unmatched. The CDR3 extends over 16 amino acids. Germline V gene data show CDR1 as MDHEN and CDR2 as SYDVKM. The CDR3 DNA follows: TGTGCCAGCAGCCTGACTAGCGGGAGTCTGTTTGGCAAGCAGTACTTC. It yields the protein CASSLTSGSLFGKQYF.

The rearrangement joins TRBV24-1 to TRBJ2-1, with 10 bases that match TRBD2. The CDR3 has 15 residues. CDR1 and CDR2 from the germline V gene are KGHDR and SFDVKD. V was clipped by 7 bases and J by 4 bases; unmatched bases: 6. Here the CDR3 reads CATRETSGPYNEQFF. As DNA, the CDR3 is TGTGCCACCAGAGAGACTAGCGGGCCTTACAATGAGCAGTTCTTC.

The chain joins TRBV10-3 to TRBJ1-2; 9 bases agree with TRBD1. The V gene's germline CDR1 is ENHRY and CDR2 SYGVKD. V gave up 3 bases and J gave up 5 bases; unmatched junction bases: 10. The CDR3 contains 16 residues. The CDR3 DNA is TGTGCCATCAGTGACTCCACTAGGGACAGGGAATATGGCTACACCTTC. Translation gives CAISDSTRDREYGYTF.

This clonotype appeared many times. This chain uses TRBV20-1 with TRBJ2-1; TRBD1 aligns across 7 bases. The CDR3 is 14 residues long. V was pared by 3 bases and J by 4 bases, with 6 bases of the junction left unmatched. CDR1 DFQATT and CDR2 SNEGSKA come from the germline V gene (reference sequence). The CDR3, as DNA: TGCAGTGCTAGGAAGGGGACAGAATACAATGAGCAGTTCTTC. This encodes CSARKGTEYNEQFF.

This clonotype was recorded a few times. The chain links TRBV11-2 to TRBJ2-1; D is uncertain. Trimming stripped 1 base from V and 6 bases from J, with 7 bases between. The CDR3 is 13 residues long. From germline, CDR1 is SGHAT and CDR2 FQNNGV. CDR3 in amino acids: CASSLVLSNEQFF. CDR3 coding DNA: TGTGCCAGCAGCTTAGTTTTATCCAATGAGCAGTTCTTC.

This clonotype occurred a few times. This chain joins TRBV4-1 and TRBJ1-1; no clear D gene. CDR3 length: 13 residues. Germline-derived CDR1 and CDR2 are MGHRA and YSYEKL. V was trimmed by 1 base and J by 4 bases, leaving 7 bases between them. The CDR3, as DNA: TGCGCCAGCAGCCAAGGGGTGGGCACTGAAGCTTTCTTT. Encoded protein: CASSQGVGTEAFF.

This clonotype was seen more than once but under ten times. The rearrangement uses TRBV6-5 and TRBJ1-2; 8 bases align to TRBD1. J lost 4 bases, V lost 11 bases, and 6 bases had no gene match. Germline V gene sequence: CDR1 MNHEY, CDR2 SVGAGI. This CDR3 comprises 12 residues. CDR3 sequence: CAAGQGIYGYTF. The CDR3 DNA sequence: TGTGCCGCTGGACAGGGAATCTATGGCTACACCTTC.

This chain uses TRBV20-1 with TRBJ2-3, with D perhaps TRBD1 (5 bases). Germline V lookup: CDR1 DFQATT, CDR2 SNEGSKA (reference sequence). V lost 2 bases and J lost 6, with 15 bases in between. The CDR3 length is 14 residues. This CDR3 reads CSARSLTTVDTQYF. CDR3 nucleotide sequence: TGCAGTGCTAGATCTTTAACGACAGTCGATACGCAGTATTTT.

This clonotype occurred once. The J gene is TRBJ2-7, the V gene TRBV18, with D unresolved. Germline CDR1 reads KGHSH; CDR2 reads LQKENI. CDR3 size: 14 residues. Trimming stripped 3 bases from V and 3 bases from J, with 12 bases between. The CDR3 DNA is TGTGCCAGCTCACCCGCAACAAACAGCTACGAGCAGTACTTC. It encodes CASSPATNSYEQYF.

The chain couples TRBV25-1 to TRBJ2-5; 8 bases are a match to TRBD2. V was clipped by 2 bases and J by 4 bases; unmatched bases: 9. Germline CDR1 is MGHDK and CDR2 is SYGVNS. CDR3 length: 16 residues. CDR3 DNA: TGTGCCAGCAGTGAAGGAGGACTAGCAGAGGCAGAGACCCAGTACTTC. Protein product: CASSEGGLAEAETQYF.

This clonotype occurred many times. The chain employs TRBV12-3 or TRBV12-4 and TRBJ2-3; TRBD1 matches 9 bases. This CDR3 contains 15 residues. Germline trimming cut 2 bases from V and 4 bases from J; bases unmatched to any gene: 4. This chain's CDR3 is CASSLTGTGSDTQYF. The CDR3 DNA reads TGTGCCAGCAGTTTAACAGGGACAGGGTCAGATACGCAGTATTTT.

This clonotype has only a few counts. The rearrangement links TRBV20-1 to TRBJ2-5, with TRBD2 matching 8 bases. With 4 bases clipped from V and 7 bases from J, the junction kept 11 bases outside the gene matches. The CDR3 totals 14 residues. CDR1 and CDR2 from the germline V gene are DFQATT and SNEGSKA (reference sequence). The CDR3 sequence is CSATLAGGRGTQYF. As DNA, the CDR3 is TGCAGTGCTACCTTGGCGGGAGGACGAGGGACCCAGTACTTC.

V usage is TRBV28 and J usage is TRBJ2-7, with D perhaps matching TRBD2 (6 bases). CDR3 size: 15 residues. CDR1 and CDR2 from the germline V gene are MDHEN and SYDVKM. V lost 1 base and J lost 5, with 15 bases in between. DNA of the CDR3: TGTGCCAGCAGTTTATACCCGGGAGTGGGGCACGAGCAGTACTTC. Translating it yields CASSLYPGVGHEQYF.

This clonotype appeared many times. The genes are TRBV20-1 and TRBJ2-7, with 9 bases identical to TRBD2. Germline assignment: CDR1 DFQATT and CDR2 SNEGSKA (reference sequence). CDR3 length: 14 residues. Trimming cost V 3 bases and J 3 bases; bases outside gene matches: 6. The CDR3 sequence is CSASLASGNYEQYF. In DNA form, the CDR3 reads TGCAGTGCTAGTTTGGCTAGCGGGAACTACGAGCAGTACTTC.

At least ten counts were recorded for this clonotype. The chain employs TRBV12-3 or TRBV12-4 and TRBJ2-2; 8 bases are shared with TRBD1. Trimming took 7 bases from V and 4 from J; bases not matched to a gene: 5. This CDR3 is 14 amino acids long. The CDR3 reads CASIGTGSTGELFF. The CDR3 DNA reads TGTGCCAGCATAGGGACAGGTTCCACCGGGGAGCTGTTTTTT.

The chain joins TRBV15 to TRBJ2-7; D not certain. Germline V CDR1 and CDR2: LNHNV, YYDKDF (reference sequence). This CDR3 comprises 14 residues. V was shortened by 1 base and J by 3 bases, with 10 bases between the two germline ends. The DNA for the CDR3 is TGTGCCACCAGCAGAGTGGGTCGGAGCTACGAGCAGTACTTC. Its protein product is CATSRVGRSYEQYF.

This clonotype was seen at least ten times. V is TRBV6-2 or TRBV6-3 and J is TRBJ2-2, with D hard to call. CDR1 MNHEY and CDR2 SVGEGT come from the germline V gene. V lost 2 bases and J 5 bases, leaving 3 bases between the germline ends. The CDR3 runs to 12 residues. CDR3 sequence reads: CASSYMTGELFF. CDR3 in DNA: TGTGCCAGCAGTTACATGACCGGGGAGCTGTTTTTT.

The chain employs TRBV28 and TRBJ2-1; 8 positions agree with TRBD1. Per the germline V gene, CDR1 is MDHEN and CDR2 is SYDVKM. The CDR3 is 15 amino acids. V gave up 5 bases and J gave up 1 base; unmatched junction bases: 4. CDR3 DNA: TGTGCCAGCAGTCCCAGGGGGCCGTCCTACAATGAGCAGTTCTTC. Translation: CASSPRGPSYNEQFF.

The genes are TRBV2 and TRBJ2-3; 8 bases match TRBD2. This CDR3 has 15 amino acids. Germline lookup yields CDR1 SNHLY and CDR2 FYNNEI. Trimming took 6 bases from V and 2 from J; bases not matched to a gene: 7. The CDR3 DNA sequence: TGTGCCAGCAGAAAACCGGGACTAGACACAGATACGCAGTATTTT. Its protein product is CASRKPGLDTDTQYF.

The chain joins TRBV15 to TRBJ1-2; 10 bases are a match to TRBD1. V lost 5 bases to trimming and J lost 7 bases; unmatched junction nucleotides: 10. Germline V gene data show CDR1 as LNHNV and CDR2 as YYDKDF (reference sequence). The length of the CDR3 is 15 residues. CDR3 nucleotide sequence: TGTGCCACCAGCCCGACCGGGACAGGGGAGAGTGGCTACACCTTC. Protein product: CATSPTGTGESGYTF.

Many counts were recorded for this clonotype. V and J are TRBV9 and TRBJ2-1; unclear D gene. The CDR3 totals 12 residues. The V gene lost 3 bases and the J gene lost 4 bases, with 5 bases spanning the gap. Germline CDR1 is SGDLS and CDR2 is YYNGEE. The CDR3 DNA follows: TGTGCCAGCAGCGCCCAGTACAATGAGCAGTTCTTC. It encodes CASSAQYNEQFF.

This clonotype was seen a few times. The gene calls are TRBV28 and TRBJ2-5, with TRBD1 as a possible D gene (6 bases). The CDR3 sequence is 18 residues long. With 2 bases removed from V and 3 bases from J, the gap between germline ends came to 22 bases. CDR1 MDHEN and CDR2 SYDVKM come from the germline V gene. CDR3 residues: CASSLKGDDGRSEETQYF. DNA for the CDR3: TGTGCCAGCAGTTTAAAGGGGGATGACGGCCGATCTGAAGAGACCCAGTACTTC.

The chain carries TRBV29-1 and TRBJ2-7, with TRBD2 matching over 10 bases. Germline assignment: CDR1 SQVTM and CDR2 ANQGSEA. The CDR3 sequence is 16 residues long. Trimming cost V 2 bases and J 0 bases; bases outside gene matches: 7. The CDR3 DNA reads TGCAGCGTTGAAACCGGGACTAGCGATAGCTCCTACGAGCAGTACTTC. Encoded protein: CSVETGTSDSSYEQYF.